Listed below are T cell receptor beta chains from one sample, sequenced in a study of blood T cell repertoires in COVID-19. Clones were read by immunoSEQ multiplex PCR, and TCRdb kept only the in-frame ones, dropping some. The profile shows under 50,000 clones, roughly 93% of them singletons. The specimen was peripheral blood. These receptors came from a man aged 55 to 69 with COVID-19, enrolled during active disease. Both conserved end residues are part of each CDR3. Fields, in order: CDR3 protein, CDR3 DNA, clone size, J gene, V gene, D gene. D genes are given only for firm matches. Size is stated for part of the rows, as once, few or many counts, or as a class when the clone is expanded.

CDR3 protein: CASSQAPPGQGTNEQFF
CDR3 DNA: TGTGCCAGCAGCCAAGCCCCACCGGGACAGGGAACCAATGAGCAGTTCTTC
clone size: -
J gene: TRBJ2-1
V gene: TRBV3-1/TRBV3-2
D gene: TRBD1

CDR3 protein: CASSTTGVGGPMETQYF
CDR3 DNA: TGTGCCAGTAGTACCACAGGAGTTGGTGGCCCGATGGAGACCCAGTACTTC
clone size: -
J gene: TRBJ2-5
V gene: TRBV19
D gene: -

CDR3 protein: CASSQDPAGLQPQHF
CDR3 DNA: TGCGCCAGCAGCCAAGACCCGGCGGGGCTTCAGCCCCAGCATTTT
clone size: -
J gene: TRBJ1-5
V gene: TRBV4-1
D gene: -

CDR3 protein: CASSAHRGLFRNQPQHF
CDR3 DNA: TGTGCCAGCAGCGCGCACAGGGGGCTCTTTCGCAATCAGCCCCAGCATTTT
clone size: -
J gene: TRBJ1-5
V gene: TRBV11-3
D gene: TRBD1

CDR3 protein: CASSGPVGGARNQPQHF
CDR3 DNA: TGTGCCAGCAGTGGGCCAGTTGGGGGGGCACGGAATCAGCCCCAGCATTTT
clone size: -
J gene: TRBJ1-5
V gene: TRBV2
D gene: -

CDR3 protein: CASSLPGIMMNTEAFF
CDR3 DNA: TGTGCCAGCAGCTTGCCAGGGATAATGATGAACACTGAAGCTTTCTTT
clone size: -
J gene: TRBJ1-1
V gene: TRBV5-6
D gene: -

CDR3 protein: CASSSPGQSYNSPLHF
CDR3 DNA: TGTGCCAGCAGTTCGCCGGGACAGTCCTATAATTCACCCCTCCACTTT
clone size: -
J gene: TRBJ1-6
V gene: TRBV28
D gene: TRBD1

CDR3 protein: CASRRTGGNTIYF
CDR3 DNA: TGCGCCAGCAGACGGACAGGGGGAAACACCATATATTTT
clone size: -
J gene: TRBJ1-3
V gene: TRBV4-1
D gene: TRBD1

CDR3 protein: CASSPGTGGYGYTF
CDR3 DNA: TGTGCCAGCTCACCCGGGACAGGGGGCTATGGCTACACCTTC
clone size: few
J gene: TRBJ1-2
V gene: TRBV18
D gene: TRBD1

CDR3 protein: CASSFTGTLDEQYF
CDR3 DNA: TGCGCCAGCAGTTTTACAGGGACCCTGGACGAGCAGTACTTC
clone size: -
J gene: TRBJ2-7
V gene: TRBV5-1
D gene: -

CDR3 protein: CASSSGLAGGSSEQFF
CDR3 DNA: TGTGCCAGCAGCTCTGGACTAGCGGGAGGTTCCTCCGAGCAGTTCTTC
clone size: -
J gene: TRBJ2-1
V gene: TRBV11-3
D gene: TRBD2

CDR3 protein: CASSPTWREQYF
CDR3 DNA: TGTGCCAGCAGCCCGACTTGGAGGGAGCAGTACTTC
clone size: -
J gene: TRBJ2-7
V gene: TRBV6-6
D gene: -

CDR3 protein: CASSLGGNTGELFF
CDR3 DNA: TGTGCCAGCAGCTTAGGAGGGAACACCGGGGAGCTGTTTTTT
clone size: -
J gene: TRBJ2-2
V gene: TRBV11-1
D gene: -

CDR3 protein: CASQGPTGGGELFF
CDR3 DNA: TGCGCCTCCCAGGGGCCAACTGGCGGCGGGGAGCTGTTTTTT
clone size: -
J gene: TRBJ2-2
V gene: TRBV5-1
D gene: -

CDR3 protein: CASRTLLPTGELFF
CDR3 DNA: TGTGCCAGCAGAACTCTTTTGCCTACCGGGGAGCTGTTTTTT
clone size: -
J gene: TRBJ2-2
V gene: TRBV28
D gene: -

CDR3 protein: CASSQGGGTANWNSPLHF
CDR3 DNA: TGCGCCAGCAGCCAAGGCGGGGGCACCGCCAATTGGAATTCACCCCTCCACTTT
clone size: -
J gene: TRBJ1-6
V gene: TRBV4-1
D gene: -

CDR3 protein: CSVTTGGESPLHF
CDR3 DNA: TGCAGCGTAACAACAGGGGGGGAGTCACCCCTCCACTTT
clone size: -
J gene: TRBJ1-6
V gene: TRBV29-1
D gene: TRBD1

CDR3 protein: CASSIEWSGSSEQFF
CDR3 DNA: TGTGCCAGTAGTATAGAATGGAGCGGGAGTAGTGAGCAGTTCTTC
clone size: once
J gene: TRBJ2-1
V gene: TRBV19
D gene: TRBD2

CDR3 protein: CASSYPGTATVYGYTF
CDR3 DNA: TGTGCCAGCAGTTACCCAGGGACAGCAACCGTCTATGGCTACACCTTC
clone size: -
J gene: TRBJ1-2
V gene: TRBV6-2/TRBV6-3
D gene: TRBD1

CDR3 protein: CASSFGGGSNQPQHF
CDR3 DNA: TGTGCCAGCAGTTTCGGGGGTGGTAGCAATCAGCCCCAGCATTTT
clone size: -
J gene: TRBJ1-5
V gene: TRBV28
D gene: -

CDR3 protein: CASSPNRGDTEAFF
CDR3 DNA: TGTGCCAGCAGCCCAAACAGGGGCGACACTGAAGCTTTCTTT
clone size: -
J gene: TRBJ1-1
V gene: TRBV7-9
D gene: TRBD1

CDR3 protein: CASSLSGPSATNEKLFF
CDR3 DNA: TGCGCCAGCAGTTTAAGCGGACCATCCGCAACTAATGAAAAACTGTTTTTT
clone size: -
J gene: TRBJ1-4
V gene: TRBV4-1
D gene: -

CDR3 protein: CASSSGLASTDTQYF
CDR3 DNA: TGTGCCAGCAGCTCGGGACTAGCCTCCACAGATACGCAGTATTTT
clone size: -
J gene: TRBJ2-3
V gene: TRBV7-6
D gene: TRBD2

CDR3 protein: CASSQHNSGNTIYF
CDR3 DNA: TGTGCCAGCAGTCAACACAACTCTGGAAACACCATATATTTT
clone size: once
J gene: TRBJ1-3
V gene: TRBV6-5
D gene: -

CDR3 protein: CASSPASGRGNQPQHF
CDR3 DNA: TGTGCCAGCAGTCCAGCATCCGGGAGGGGCAATCAGCCCCAGCATTTT
clone size: -
J gene: TRBJ1-5
V gene: TRBV28
D gene: -

CDR3 protein: CASSPTGVAGFNTEAFF
CDR3 DNA: TGTGCCAGCTCACCCACGGGGGTTGCAGGATTTAACACTGAAGCTTTCTTT
clone size: -
J gene: TRBJ1-1
V gene: TRBV18
D gene: -

CDR3 protein: CASSLWGGSYGYTF
CDR3 DNA: TGTGCCAGCAGCTTATGGGGGGGAAGCTATGGCTACACCTTC
clone size: -
J gene: TRBJ1-2
V gene: TRBV7-3
D gene: -

CDR3 protein: CASSMIQGGRRGTGELFF
CDR3 DNA: TGTGCCAGTAGTATGATTCAAGGGGGTCGTAGGGGCACCGGGGAGCTGTTTTTT
clone size: -
J gene: TRBJ2-2
V gene: TRBV19
D gene: -

CDR3 protein: CASSSFRGLAGGDTQYF
CDR3 DNA: TGTGCCAGCAGTTCATTCAGAGGGCTAGCGGGAGGGGATACGCAGTATTTT
clone size: once
J gene: TRBJ2-3
V gene: TRBV11-2
D gene: TRBD2

CDR3 protein: CASSWGQGAHEQYF
CDR3 DNA: TGTGCCAGCAGCTGGGGACAGGGGGCCCACGAGCAGTACTTC
clone size: -
J gene: TRBJ2-7
V gene: TRBV7-9
D gene: TRBD1

CDR3 protein: CASRPSGRESQPQHF
CDR3 DNA: TGTGCCAGCAGACCCTCGGGACGGGAGAGTCAGCCCCAGCATTTT
clone size: -
J gene: TRBJ1-5
V gene: TRBV19
D gene: -

CDR3 protein: CASSPLTGSAFF
CDR3 DNA: TGTGCCAGCAGTCCCCTGACAGGGAGCGCTTTCTTT
clone size: once
J gene: TRBJ1-1
V gene: TRBV12-3/TRBV12-4
D gene: TRBD1

CDR3 protein: CASSAPGQGANVLTF
CDR3 DNA: TGTGCCAGCAGCGCGCCGGGACAGGGGGCCAACGTCCTGACTTTC
clone size: -
J gene: TRBJ2-6
V gene: TRBV9
D gene: TRBD1

CDR3 protein: CASSQDPLDQETQYF
CDR3 DNA: TGTGCCAGCAGCCAAGACCCGCTAGACCAAGAGACCCAGTACTTC
clone size: -
J gene: TRBJ2-5
V gene: TRBV3-1/TRBV3-2
D gene: -

CDR3 protein: CASRLAGGPPGELFF
CDR3 DNA: TGTGCCAGCAGATTAGCGGGAGGGCCGCCCGGGGAGCTGTTTTTT
clone size: -
J gene: TRBJ2-2
V gene: TRBV11-2
D gene: TRBD2

CDR3 protein: CASSVNTEAFF
CDR3 DNA: TGTGCCAGCTCCGTGAACACTGAAGCTTTCTTT
clone size: -
J gene: TRBJ1-1
V gene: TRBV5-4
D gene: -

CDR3 protein: CAIPDRGYSSYEQYF
CDR3 DNA: TGTGCCATCCCGGACAGGGGTTATAGCTCCTACGAGCAGTACTTC
clone size: few
J gene: TRBJ2-7
V gene: TRBV19
D gene: TRBD1

CDR3 protein: CASSQSARRDRDSFFSSGNTIYF
CDR3 DNA: TGCGCCAGCAGTCAATCTGCCCGAAGGGACAGAGATTCTTTCTTCAGCTCTGGAAACACCATATATTTT
clone size: -
J gene: TRBJ1-3
V gene: TRBV23-1
D gene: TRBD1

CDR3 protein: CASKIQGAGGYTF
CDR3 DNA: TGTGCCAGCAAAATCCAGGGGGCAGGTGGCTACACCTTC
clone size: once
J gene: TRBJ1-2
V gene: TRBV12-3/TRBV12-4
D gene: TRBD1

CDR3 protein: CASTHRGNYGYTF
CDR3 DNA: TGTGCCAGCACGCATCGGGGGAACTATGGCTACACCTTC
clone size: -
J gene: TRBJ1-2
V gene: TRBV12-3/TRBV12-4
D gene: -

CDR3 protein: CASSFPQAGSTEAFF
CDR3 DNA: TGTGCCAGCAGTTTTCCCCAAGCGGGAAGCACTGAAGCTTTCTTT
clone size: -
J gene: TRBJ1-1
V gene: TRBV28
D gene: -

CDR3 protein: CSIRQVRGGDTEAFF
CDR3 DNA: TGCAGCATTCGACAGGTTAGAGGGGGGGACACTGAAGCTTTCTTT
clone size: -
J gene: TRBJ1-1
V gene: TRBV29-1
D gene: -